A selection of T cell receptor beta chains follows, all from one sample in a study of cytotoxic CD8 clonotypes in ibrutinib-treated CLL. Sequencing was performed with immunoSEQ multiplex PCR; in TCRdb, only in-frame clones are kept and a portion is missing. The sample consists of some 15,000 clones, about two thirds of them appearing once. Sequenced here: PBMCs, sampled before ibrutinib treatment. The source is a human donor with chronic lymphocytic leukemia. Each CDR3 is given with its conserved first and last residue. The D gene is left open where the match is weak. Not every row has a clone size; where given, it reads once, few, many or a size class.

size: NA; length: 15; J: TRBJ2-5; V: TRBV5-6; D: TRBD1; DNA: TGTGCCAGCAGCTCCCCCGGGACAGGCCTAGAGACCCAGTACTTC; CDR3: CASSSPGTGLETQYF
size: NA; length: 15; J: TRBJ2-7; V: TRBV4-2; D: NA; DNA: TGTGCCAGCAGCCGCGGAGGAGGGGACTCCTACGAGCAGTACTTC; CDR3: CASSRGGGDSYEQYF
size: NA; length: 10; J: TRBJ1-2; V: TRBV20-1; D: NA; DNA: TGCAGTGCTAAAGGCCTCGGCTACACCTTC; CDR3: CSAKGLGYTF
size: NA; length: 14; J: TRBJ1-3; V: TRBV18; D: NA; DNA: TGTGCCAGCTCACCACCGTCAGTTGGAAACACCATATATTTT; CDR3: CASSPPSVGNTIYF
size: NA; length: 15; J: TRBJ1-2; V: TRBV10-2; D: TRBD1; DNA: TGCGCCAGCAGCCAGGGGGGGACAGGGTTCTATGGCTACACCTTC; CDR3: CASSQGGTGFYGYTF
size: NA; length: 15; J: TRBJ2-1; V: TRBV11-3; D: NA; DNA: TGTGCCAGCAGCGTGGACGGAAGAAATTACAATGAGCAGTTCTTC; CDR3: CASSVDGRNYNEQFF
size: NA; length: 15; J: TRBJ1-5; V: TRBV5-4; D: TRBD1; DNA: TGTGCCAGCAGCTTGGACAGGGGGCAGGATCAGCCCCAGCATTTT; CDR3: CASSLDRGQDQPQHF
size: NA; length: 14; J: TRBJ2-1; V: TRBV2; D: TRBD2; DNA: TGTGCCAGCAGGGGGTCTAGCGGGGACAATGAGCAGTTCTTC; CDR3: CASRGSSGDNEQFF
size: NA; length: 15; J: TRBJ2-7; V: TRBV15; D: NA; DNA: TGTGCCACCAGCAGAGATCTGCCAGGGATGAACGAGCAGTACTTC; CDR3: CATSRDLPGMNEQYF
size: few; length: 11; J: TRBJ1-1; V: TRBV29-1; D: NA; DNA: TGCAGCGTTCCTGAGAACACTGAAGCTTTCTTT; CDR3: CSVPENTEAFF
size: NA; length: 13; J: TRBJ1-1; V: TRBV2; D: TRBD1; DNA: TGTGCCAGCAAACTCTTTAGGGACAGTGAAGCTTTCTTT; CDR3: CASKLFRDSEAFF